A single sample is the source of the 23 T cell receptor beta chains below, sequenced in a study of blood T cell repertoires in COVID-19. Profiled with immunoSEQ multiplex PCR; TCRdb holds only in-frame clones, not every one. This repertoire shows 350,000 to 450,000 clones, less than 85% found once; its top ten account for more than 3%. Sequences were obtained from peripheral blood. Receptors originate from a young woman with acute or convalescent COVID-19.

V usage is TRBV27 and J usage is TRBJ1-1; TRBD1 is a possible D gene (6 bases). Trimming took off 4 bases at V and 4 bases at J, with 16 bases between the two ends. The CDR3 covers 15 residues. CDR1 is MNHEY and CDR2 is SMNVEV in the germline V gene (reference sequence). CDR3 in DNA: TGTGCCAGCAGTTCCCCGACAGGTTCTAGCACTGAAGCTTTCTTT. The encoded protein is CASSSPTGSSTEAFF.

This rearrangement joins TRBV29-1 to TRBJ2-1; D remains unclear. The ends were cut back, 3 bases at V and 0 bases at J, with 15 bases in the middle. Per germline, CDR1 SQVTM and CDR2 ANQGSEA. The CDR3 runs to 16 residues. The CDR3 DNA sequence: TGCAGCGTTGAGATTGAGATCCTTAGCTCCTACAATGAGCAGTTCTTC. Translation gives CSVEIEILSSYNEQFF.

As concerns this clone: The same CDR3 is also encoded by other DNA sequences in this sample. The rearrangement uses TRBV9 and TRBJ1-5; TRBD1 aligns across 11 bases. Germline values: CDR1 SGDLS, CDR2 YYNGEE. The junction had 2 bases not matched to a gene; V was cut back by 2 bases and J by 4 bases. This CDR3 comprises 15 residues. The CDR3 sequence is CASSVGTGGNQPQHF. In DNA, the CDR3 is TGTGCCAGCAGCGTGGGGACAGGGGGAAATCAGCCCCAGCATTTT.

The chain couples TRBV6-6 to TRBJ2-1, with 11 bases identical to TRBD2. The CDR3 is made up of 15 amino acids. CDR1 MNHNY and CDR2 SVGAGI come from the germline V gene (reference sequence). V lost 7 bases and J lost 9; bases outside the gene matches: 11. The CDR3 region has the DNA TGTGCCAGCACTCCTAAACTAGCGGGAGTTGCTGAGCAGTTCTTC. Its protein product is CASTPKLAGVAEQFF.

The rearrangement uses TRBV5-6 and TRBJ1-1; D is ambiguous. This CDR3 contains 16 residues. Germline V gives CDR1 SGHDT, CDR2 YYEEEE. The germline V and J ends were trimmed by 4 bases and 0 bases, with 16 bases remaining between them. DNA for the CDR3: TGTGCCAGCAGCCCGGAGGTCGGGCACATGAACACTGAAGCTTTCTTT. This encodes CASSPEVGHMNTEAFF.

V and J are TRBV2 and TRBJ2-7; a weak D match, TRBD2 (5 bases). Deletions cut 7 bases from V and 0 bases from J, with 13 bases between. Germline V lookup: CDR1 SNHLY, CDR2 FYNNEI. This CDR3 contains 14 residues. The CDR3 loop is CASTPGEGSYEQYF. Written as DNA, the CDR3 is TGTGCCAGCACCCCCGGAGAGGGCTCCTACGAGCAGTACTTC.

V is TRBV9 and J is TRBJ2-1; TRBD1 matches at 7 bases. The V and J ends lost 0 bases and 8 bases, in that order; junction bases with no gene match: 5. This CDR3 comprises 14 residues. Germline loops: CDR1 SGDLS, CDR2 YYNGEE. The CDR3 DNA is TGTGCCAGCAGCGTAGTCGACAGGGTGCATGAGCAGTTCTTC. This encodes CASSVVDRVHEQFF.

The V gene is TRBV12-3 or TRBV12-4, the J gene TRBJ2-5; D is unresolved. The ends were cut back, 0 bases at V and 6 bases at J, with 5 bases in the middle. The CDR3 length is 12 residues. The CDR3 region is CASSLASKTQYF. CDR3 DNA: TGTGCCAGCAGTTTAGCGTCAAAGACCCAGTACTTC.

The gene calls are TRBV7-9 and TRBJ2-1, with TRBD2 matching 7 bases. CDR1 and CDR2 (germline): SEHNR, FQNEAQ (reference sequence). V shed 7 bases, J shed 9 bases, and the junction held 12 bases outside the gene matches. This CDR3 comprises 14 residues. Here the CDR3 reads CASNAGGRTAEQFF. The CDR3 region has the DNA TGTGCCAGCAACGCCGGGGGGAGGACGGCTGAGCAGTTCTTC.

The J gene is TRBJ1-4, the V gene TRBV5-1, with D perhaps TRBD1 (5 bases). Germline V gene data show CDR1 as SGHRS and CDR2 as YFSETQ. V was trimmed by 0 bases and J by 1 base, leaving 13 bases between them. This CDR3 contains 17 residues. CDR3 DNA sequence: TGCGCCAGCAGCTTGGGTCGGGGGTCTGAAACTAATGAAAAACTGTTTTTT. The encoded protein is CASSLGRGSETNEKLFF.

The chain recombines TRBV4-2 with TRBJ1-4, with TRBD1 matching over 11 bases. Trimming at V came to 3 bases and at J to 2 bases, leaving 8 bases not matched to a gene. Looked up from germline, CDR1 is LGHNA and CDR2 is YNFKEQ. This CDR3 region has 18 residues. The CDR3 DNA follows: TGTGCCAGCAGCCATGACGGACAGGGGGCAAGCACTAATGAAAAACTGTTTTTT. It yields the protein CASSHDGQGASTNEKLFF.

J is TRBJ1-1 and V is TRBV9, with TRBD1 matching over 8 bases. Germline-derived CDR1 and CDR2 are SGDLS and YYNGEE. V shed 1 base, J shed 4 bases, and the junction held 3 bases outside the gene matches. This CDR3 spans 14 amino acids. CDR3 nucleotides: TGTGCCAGCAGCGTAACAGGGGGGTTCACTGAAGCTTTCTTT. It encodes CASSVTGGFTEAFF.

This sequence joins TRBV3-1 (or the pseudogene TRBV3-2) and TRBJ1-1, with a tentative D call TRBD1 (6 bases). The germline V and J ends were trimmed by 4 bases and 4 bases, with 13 bases remaining between them. Germline V gene sequence: CDR1 LGHDT, CDR2 YNNKEL (reference sequence). This CDR3 is 14 amino acids long. The CDR3 coding sequence is TGTGCCAGCAGCCCAGGGGTTAGAGGCACTGAAGCTTTCTTT. Translation gives CASSPGVRGTEAFF.

V gene TRBV15 combines with J gene TRBJ1-3, with D perhaps TRBD1 (6 bases). Trimming pared 0 bases from V and 5 bases from J, leaving 20 bases between. The CDR3 runs to 18 residues. Germline-derived CDR1 and CDR2 are LNHNV and YYDKDF (reference sequence). The DNA of the CDR3 is TGTGCCACCAGCAGAGATTCAGACCCCGGACAGCGGAGAAACACCATATATTTT. Translation: CATSRDSDPGQRRNTIYF. The full variable domain, rest sourced from reference TRBV15 and TRBJ1-3, is DAMVIQNPRYQVTQFGKPVTLSCSQTLNHNVMYWYQQKSSQAPKLLFHYYDKDFNNEADTPDNFQSRRPNTSFCFLDIRSPGLGDTAMYLCATSRDSDPGQRRNTIYFGEGSWLTVV.

The V call is TRBV7-8, the J call TRBJ1-6; tentatively, D is TRBD1 (5 bases). The CDR3 is 15 amino acids. The V gene's germline CDR1 is SGHVS and CDR2 FQNEAQ. V was trimmed by 7 bases and J by 8 bases, leaving 18 bases between them. The CDR3 bases are TGTGCCAGCACTCCGGGGCGGGGCTACGATTCACCCCTCCACTTT. Translation gives CASTPGRGYDSPLHF.

This chain uses TRBV27 with TRBJ1-1, with 8 bases lining up with TRBD1. The CDR3 consists of 13 residues. Trimming took 5 bases from V and 6 from J; bases not matched to a gene: 5. The germline gives CDR1 MNHEY, CDR2 SMNVEV (reference sequence). CDR3 in amino acids: CASSDRGSAEAFF. The CDR3 nucleotides read TGTGCCAGCAGTGACAGGGGTTCGGCTGAAGCTTTCTTT.

This chain joins TRBV5-1 and TRBJ2-7; TRBD1 matches 7 bases. This CDR3 spans 14 amino acids. CDR1 is SGHRS, CDR2 YFSETQ, per germline. V lost 3 bases to trimming and J lost 5 bases; unmatched junction nucleotides: 8. The CDR3 loop is CASSSDRTWDEQYF. The CDR3 region has the DNA TGCGCCAGCAGCTCGGACAGGACCTGGGACGAGCAGTACTTC.

The chain uses TRBV9 and TRBJ1-2; D is unresolved. From germline, CDR1 is SGDLS and CDR2 YYNGEE. V gave up 5 bases and J gave up 4 bases, with 6 bases separating them. This CDR3 region has 11 residues. The CDR3 DNA is TGTGCCAGCAGTACAGCCTATGGCTACACCTTC. Amino acid sequence: CASSTAYGYTF.

The chain joins TRBV12-3 or TRBV12-4 to TRBJ1-2; maybe TRBD1 (5 bases). CDR3 length: 12 residues. Trimming cost V 4 bases and J 13 bases, with 16 bases left between them. The CDR3 is CASSSYRRTGTF. DNA for the CDR3: TGTGCCAGCAGTTCGTACAGACGAACAGGCACCTTC.

This sequence joins TRBV7-9 and TRBJ1-1; tentatively, D is TRBD1 (5 bases). V lost 5 bases and J lost 7, with 11 bases in between. The CDR3 length is 12 residues. CDR1 and CDR2 from the germline V gene are SEHNR and FQNEAQ (reference sequence). CDR3 nucleotides: TGTGCCAGCAGCCCGGGGACTTATGAAGCTTTCTTT. Residues: CASSPGTYEAFF.

The rearrangement joins TRBV19 to TRBJ2-2; 7 nucleotides align to TRBD1. The CDR3 sequence is 13 residues long. Looked up from germline, CDR1 is LNHDA and CDR2 is SQIVND (reference sequence). The V segment lost 8 bases and the J segment 0 bases; nucleotides outside the gene matches: 0. The chain's CDR3 is CASGQANTGELFF. The CDR3 nucleotides read TGTGCCAGTGGACAGGCGAACACCGGGGAGCTGTTTTTT.

V is TRBV5-1 and J is TRBJ1-2, with 11 bases fitting TRBD1. V dropped 4 bases and J dropped 8; count of bases not matched to a gene: 4. From germline, CDR1 is SGHRS and CDR2 YFSETQ. This CDR3 is built from 13 residues. DNA of the CDR3: TGCGCCAGCAGCGGACAGGGGGCGAAAGGCTACACCTTC. Its protein product is CASSGQGAKGYTF.

The chain links TRBV9 to TRBJ1-1; TRBD1 matches at 9 bases. The V segment lost 4 bases and the J segment 3 bases; nucleotides outside the gene matches: 7. This CDR3 has 15 amino acids. CDR1 and CDR2 (germline): SGDLS, YYNGEE. Here the CDR3 DNA reads TGTGCCAGCAGCCGCAGGGGACAGGGCGACACTGAAGCTTTCTTT. Translation gives CASSRRGQGDTEAFF.